Shown below are 24 T cell receptor beta chains from a single sample sequenced in a study of identical twins. One entry per CDR3 protein, called by TCRdb with MiXCR from the 5' RACE reads. The sample carries 310,000 or so distinct CDR3 sequences, around 9.7% recorded once. These data are also associated with another study on yellow fever vaccine responses in identical twins.

The specimen sequenced was CD8+ T cells sorted from blood. These receptor sequences come from a woman aged 18-29 years in good health.

The chain carries TRBV28 and TRBJ2-7; TRBD2 is a possible D gene (5 bases). The CDR3 is 15 residues long. Germline V gene lookup returns CDR1 MDHEN and CDR2 SYDVKM. Trimming removed 1 base at V and 9 bases at J, with 19 bases between. The CDR3 coding sequence is TGTGCCAGCAGTTTATCCCCCCTAGCCGAAATCGGGCAGTACTTC. This codes for CASSLSPLAEIGQYF.

This clonotype is a singleton in its sample. The chain joins TRBV19 to TRBJ2-7, with TRBD1 matching over 8 bases. Per the germline V gene, CDR1 is LNHDA and CDR2 is SQIVND (reference sequence). There are 13 residues in the CDR3. The V gene end was trimmed by 5 bases and the J gene end by 4 bases; junction bases not matched to a gene: 4. The CDR3 sequence is CASSDGTGYEQYF. CDR3 DNA: TGTGCCAGTAGTGACGGGACAGGTTACGAGCAGTACTTC. Drawing the rest from reference TRBV19 and TRBJ2-7, the complete variable domain is DGGITQSPKYLFRKEGQNVTLSCEQNLNHDAMYWYRQDPGQGLRLIYYSQIVNDFQKGDIAEGYSVSREKKESFPLTVTSAQKNPTAFYLCASSDGTGYEQYFGPGTRLTVT.

The table lists this clonotype with many counts. The chain has TRBV27 and TRBJ1-1; no definite D call. Trimming left V 2 bases short and J 8 bases short, with 9 bases between. CDR1 MNHEY and CDR2 SMNVEV come from the germline V gene (reference sequence). This CDR3 spans 12 amino acids. CDR3 coding DNA: TGTGCCAGCAGTTTACTTGCGGGAGAAGCTTTCTTT. Protein: CASSLLAGEAFF.

The V and J genes are TRBV2 and TRBJ2-7; D tentatively fits TRBD1 or TRBD2 (5 bases each). V lost 11 bases and J lost 0, with 32 bases in between. Germline values: CDR1 SNHLY, CDR2 FYNNEI. The CDR3 is 19 amino acids. The CDR3: CALSLVGVSGSPSSYEQYF. The CDR3 region has the DNA TGTGCCCTCAGTTTAGTCGGGGTTTCAGGGAGTCCCAGCTCCTACGAGCAGTACTTC.

V is TRBV21-1 and J is TRBJ2-7; TRBD2, the table's D call, was not compared with the DNA. TRBV21-1 is tagged as a pseudogene. This CDR3 spans 16 amino acids. CDR3 coding DNA: TGTGCCAGCAGCAAATGCCTAGCGACAGCCTACTACGAGCAGTACTTC. It is translated as CASSKCLATAYYEQYF.

This clonotype has ten or more counts. The chain carries TRBV10-3 and TRBJ2-1; 8 nucleotides line up with TRBD2. V shed 0 bases, J shed 8 bases, and the junction held 6 bases outside the gene matches. The CDR3 loop spans 15 amino acids. Per the germline V gene, CDR1 is ENHRY and CDR2 is SYGVKD. The CDR3 coding sequence is TGTGCCATCAGTGAGTCTGTAGCGGGGTTCGATGAGCAGTTCTTC. It encodes CAISESVAGFDEQFF.

In this sample, this clonotype turned up a few times. This chain connects TRBV10-3 to TRBJ1-5; TRBD1 might be the D (5 bases). V lost 8 bases and J 2 bases, leaving 16 bases between the germline ends. The CDR3 is 15 residues long. Germline CDR1 and CDR2: ENHRY and SYGVKD. The CDR3 DNA is TGTGCCATCCAGGTGTCGGGGGATGGCAATCAGCCCCAGCATTTT. Translating gives CAIQVSGDGNQPQHF.

The rearrangement links TRBV6-2 or TRBV6-3 to TRBJ2-5; 8 bases are shared with TRBD1. V was clipped by 3 bases and J by 2 bases; unmatched bases: 5. In germline, CDR1 is MNHEY, CDR2 SVGEGT. This CDR3 has 15 amino acids. The CDR3 nucleotides are TGTGCCAGCAGTTATTGGGGACAGGAGCAAGAGACCCAGTACTTC. Protein sequence: CASSYWGQEQETQYF.

This clonotype was detected a few times. The chain has TRBV7-9 and TRBJ2-7; 7 bases match TRBD1. Germline V lookup: CDR1 SEHNR, CDR2 FQNEAQ (reference sequence). CDR3 length equals 16 residues. Trimming cost V 1 base and J 2 bases; bases outside gene matches: 8. CDR3 bases: TGTGCCAGCAGCTTAGGGTCGAGGGGGCCTCCCTACGAGCAGTACTTC. This sequence encodes CASSLGSRGPPYEQYF.

This clonotype has just a few counts. This chain links TRBV7-2 with TRBJ2-7, with D unresolved. Germline V CDR1 and CDR2: SGHTA, FQGNSA. The CDR3 has 14 residues. V dropped 5 bases and J dropped 3 bases, with 14 bases sitting between them. DNA of the CDR3: TGTGCCAGCAGCCCCAGTGCGTCCGTCTACGAGCAGTACTTC. Its protein is CASSPSASVYEQYF.

In DNA form, the CDR3 reads TGTGCCAGCAGTTTCAGCGGATTTACCTACGAGCAGTACTTC. Amino acids: CASSFSGFTYEQYF. V gene TRBV27 combines with J gene TRBJ2-7, with D possibly being TRBD2 (5 bases). This CDR3 is 14 amino acids long. The V gene lost 3 bases and the J gene lost 2 bases, with 11 bases spanning the gap. CDR1 is MNHEY, CDR2 SMNVEV, per germline (reference sequence).

This clonotype has only a few counts. The chain recombines TRBV27 with TRBJ2-1, with D maybe TRBD2 (5 bases). CDR1 and CDR2 from the germline V gene are MNHEY and SMNVEV (reference sequence). This CDR3 is built from 14 residues. V was trimmed by 0 bases and J by 4 bases, leaving 7 bases between them. The CDR3 DNA reads TGTGCCAGCAGTTTATCCGGGGATTACAATGAGCAGTTCTTC. Encoded protein: CASSLSGDYNEQFF.

This clonotype has a handful of counts. This chain links TRBV4-1 with TRBJ2-3; 8 positions agree with TRBD2. Germline CDR1 is MGHRA and CDR2 is YSYEKL. V lost 0 bases, J lost 6 bases, and 2 bases stayed unmatched. The length of the CDR3 is 14 residues. As DNA, the CDR3 is TGCGCCAGCAGCCAAGACGGGGGGGCGGATACGCAGTATTTT. This codes for CASSQDGGADTQYF.

V usage is TRBV3-1 and J usage is TRBJ1-1; D unresolved. The CDR3 loop spans 14 amino acids. Per germline, CDR1 LGHDT and CDR2 YNNKEL (reference sequence). V lost 4 bases to trimming and J lost 3 bases, with 12 bases between them. The CDR3: CASSPVYGDTEAFF. The CDR3 nucleotides are TGTGCCAGCAGCCCCGTTTACGGGGACACTGAAGCTTTCTTT.

This chain uses TRBV29-1 with TRBJ2-2, with D hard to call. This CDR3 region has 12 residues. V was cut by 4 bases and J by 5 bases, with 8 bases left in between. Germline-derived CDR1 and CDR2 are SQVTM and ANQGSEA. CDR3 in amino acids: CSVGIWTGELFF. DNA of the CDR3: TGCAGCGTTGGCATTTGGACCGGGGAGCTGTTTTTT.

The rearrangement uses TRBV7-9 and TRBJ2-5, with TRBD2 identical over 7 bases. CDR1 is SEHNR and CDR2 is FQNEAQ in the germline V gene (reference sequence). The CDR3 extends over 15 amino acids. Unmatched junction bases numbered 3, after V lost 1 base and J lost 1 base. The CDR3 DNA reads TGTGCCAGCAGCTTAGGCGGGAGAATCCAAGAGACCCAGTACTTC. This sequence encodes CASSLGGRIQETQYF.

Here the CDR3 reads CATSPYGGQGEQYF. CDR3 DNA sequence: TGTGCCACCAGCCCTTATGGGGGCCAGGGAGAGCAGTACTTC. The gene calls are TRBV15 and TRBJ2-7; D might be TRBD1 (6 bases). Germline V CDR1 and CDR2: LNHNV, YYDKDF (reference sequence). Trimming pared 5 bases from V and 7 bases from J, leaving 18 bases between. The CDR3 length is 14 residues.

This clonotype came up many times. The rearrangement joins TRBV24-1 to TRBJ2-3; 9 bases line up with TRBD2. The CDR3 extends over 14 amino acids. The germline V gene encodes CDR1 KGHDR and CDR2 SFDVKD. Losses at the gene ends were 4 bases for V and 6 bases for J; bases not matched to a gene: 4. The chain's CDR3 is CATSEYGLADTQYF. The DNA for the CDR3 is TGTGCCACCAGTGAATACGGACTAGCGGATACGCAGTATTTT.

This clonotype was seen many times. The chain uses TRBV15 and TRBJ1-1, with a weak D call TRBD1 (5 bases). This CDR3 spans 16 amino acids. The V and J ends lost 0 bases and 3 bases respectively, with 14 bases between them. Germline lookup yields CDR1 LNHNV and CDR2 YYDKDF (reference sequence). CDR3 protein: CATSRDFRGSDTEAFF. CDR3 DNA sequence: TGTGCCACCAGCAGAGATTTTAGGGGAAGTGACACTGAAGCTTTCTTT.

This clonotype was detected a few times. The chain uses TRBV20-1 and TRBJ2-1; TRBD2 is a possible D gene (5 bases). Per germline, CDR1 DFQATT and CDR2 SNEGSKA (reference sequence). The CDR3 length is 16 residues. The V gene lost 0 bases and the J gene lost 4 bases, with 16 bases spanning the gap. This CDR3 is CSARDFLRGGYNEQFF. The DNA of the CDR3 is TGCAGTGCTAGAGATTTTTTGCGCGGAGGATACAATGAGCAGTTCTTC.

A few counts support this clonotype. This sequence joins TRBV20-1 and TRBJ2-5, with no clear D. Trimming took 3 bases from V and 2 from J, leaving 7 bases between them. CDR3 size: 12 residues. The germline gives CDR1 DFQATT, CDR2 SNEGSKA (reference sequence). CDR3 DNA: TGCAGTGCTAGTCTCAGACAAGAGACCCAGTACTTC. Its protein product is CSASLRQETQYF.

This clonotype was recorded a few times. This chain links TRBV7-9 with TRBJ2-7; maybe TRBD2 (6 bases). Trimming pared 5 bases from V and 0 bases from J, leaving 14 bases between. This CDR3 comprises 15 residues. Germline loops: CDR1 SEHNR, CDR2 FQNEAQ (reference sequence). CDR3 sequence: CASSTTGGFSYEQYF. CDR3 DNA: TGTGCCAGCAGCACAACCGGGGGTTTCTCCTACGAGCAGTACTTC.

This clonotype occurred a few times. The V gene is TRBV28, the J gene TRBJ2-5; perhaps D is TRBD1 or TRBD2 (6 bases each). The CDR3 contains 18 residues. V lost 6 bases to trimming and J lost 3 bases, with 26 bases between them. Germline V lookup: CDR1 MDHEN, CDR2 SYDVKM. CDR3 sequence (DNA): TGTGCCAGCAGCCGCCCGTGGGCGGGATACAGGGAGAAAGAGACCCAGTACTTC. As protein: CASSRPWAGYREKETQYF.

V gene TRBV30 combines with J gene TRBJ2-7, with unresolved D. Germline V gene sequence: CDR1 GTSNPN, CDR2 SVGIG (reference sequence). With 2 bases removed from V and 0 bases from J, the gap between germline ends came to 8 bases. The CDR3 consists of 13 residues. The CDR3 spells CAWSISSSYEQYF. The CDR3 DNA reads as TGTGCCTGGAGTATAAGTTCCTCCTACGAGCAGTACTTC.